This T cell receptor beta chain derives from a study of graft-versus-host responses after intestinal transplantation. Study-wide background: Each transplant was multivisceral, liver-intestinal, or isolated intestinal. General study findings and limits: Some GvH clones appeared in ileal mucosa or blood before recipient bone marrow. Those patients showing graft-donor T cell macrochimerism displayed high graft-versus-host to host-versus-graft clonal ratios in allografts.

Of note for this clone: As yet, its antigen is unknown.

The data were produced by immunoSEQ multiplex PCR, yet TCRdb's version contains in-frame clones alone and is incomplete. The profile covers about 97,000 clones, with around nine tenths appearing a single time and roughly 16% taken by the ten largest. The origin of this receptor is a human patient who received an intestinal transplant, so some T cells may come from the graft donor. The sequences come from PBMCs, collected roughly 68 weeks after intestinal transplant.

In DNA form, the CDR3 reads TGTGCCAGCAGCCAAGGCTATCGGTCTAGCGGGGGCCTACAAGAGACCCAGTACTTC. Protein product: CASSQGYRSSGGLQETQYF. The genes are TRBV14 and TRBJ2-5, with 10 bases that match TRBD2. V was clipped by 1 base and J by 2 bases; unmatched bases: 13. The CDR3 sequence is 19 residues long. Germline assignment: CDR1 SGHDN and CDR2 FVKESK.